Below are 10 T cell receptor beta chains sequenced from a single sample in a study of Ad26.COV2.S vaccination and SARS-CoV-2 variants. This table comes from immunoSEQ multiplex PCR, and its TCRdb copy is limited to in-frame clones, with some not included. The sample gives 350,000 to 450,000 clones, roughly 85% of which show up once; roughly 3.3% is in the top ten. Treatment specified: some 20 received Ad26.COV2.S at low or high dose, single or two shots; 5 received placebo; per-sample allocation not given. Day 63 following the first vaccine or placebo injection was when the samples were taken. The sample in question was peripheral blood, obtained in a trial of Ad26.COV2.S vaccine versus placebo. These receptors were obtained from a person between 18 and 65 years old who received the Ad26.COV2.S COVID-19 vaccine or a placebo.

This chain joins TRBV7-9 and TRBJ1-1; D not certain. V was trimmed by 4 bases and J by 4 bases, leaving 7 bases between them. In germline, CDR1 is SEHNR, CDR2 FQNEAQ (reference sequence). CDR3 length equals 12 residues. CDR3: CASSWMGTEAFF. DNA for the CDR3: TGTGCCAGCAGCTGGATGGGCACTGAAGCTTTCTTT.

The chain couples TRBV7-9 to TRBJ2-3; D unclear. The germline gives CDR1 SEHNR, CDR2 FQNEAQ (reference sequence). Trimming left V 5 bases short and J 3 bases short, with 9 bases between. The CDR3 length is 13 residues. The CDR3, as DNA: TGTGCCAGCAGCCCTGGGAATACAGATACGCAGTATTTT. This gives the protein CASSPGNTDTQYF. Full variable domain (missing parts from reference TRBV7-9 and TRBJ2-3): DTGVSQNPRHKITKRGQNVTFRCDPISEHNRLYWYRQTLGQGPEFLTYFQNEAQLEKSRLLSDRFSAERPKGSFSTLEIQRTEQGDSAMYLCASSPGNTDTQYFGPGTRLTVL.

This sequence joins TRBV3-1 (or the pseudogene TRBV3-2) and TRBJ2-3, with 11 bases aligning to TRBD2. The V gene's germline CDR1 is LGHDT and CDR2 YNNKEL (reference sequence). The V gene end was trimmed by 4 bases and the J gene end by 4 bases; junction bases not matched to a gene: 10. The CDR3 spans 17 residues. The CDR3 reads CASSLLASGGPPDTQYF. CDR3 nucleotides: TGTGCCAGCAGCCTCCTGGCTAGCGGGGGGCCACCAGATACGCAGTATTTT.

This clone appeared a single time. The chain combines TRBV6-1 with TRBJ1-4; D is unclear. Looked up from germline, CDR1 is MNHNS and CDR2 is SASEGT. V was clipped by 2 bases and J by 0 bases, with 7 bases between them. The CDR3 totals 15 residues. The CDR3 protein is CASSELWATNEKLFF. In DNA form, the CDR3 reads TGTGCCAGCAGTGAACTTTGGGCAACTAATGAAAAACTGTTTTTT.

This chain joins TRBV24-1 and TRBJ2-1, with TRBD2 matching 13 bases. Germline lookup yields CDR1 KGHDR and CDR2 SFDVKD. CDR3 length: 16 residues. The junction had 6 bases not matched to a gene; V was cut back by 4 bases and J by 7 bases. CDR3 residues: CATSDPGTSGMNEQFF. The CDR3, as DNA: TGTGCCACCAGTGACCCGGGGACTAGCGGGATGAATGAGCAGTTCTTC.

The chain links TRBV4-1 to TRBJ2-7; a weak D match, TRBD1 (5 bases). The V gene's germline CDR1 is MGHRA and CDR2 YSYEKL. The ends were cut back, 0 bases at V and 7 bases at J, with 16 bases in the middle. CDR3 length equals 15 residues. For the CDR3, the DNA is TGCGCCAGCAGCCAAGAGTTGCAGGGAACCTTGGAGCAGTACTTC. This gives the protein CASSQELQGTLEQYF.

This clone came up once. This rearrangement joins TRBV18 to TRBJ2-5; perhaps TRBD1 as D (7 bases). The CDR3 contains 15 residues. V lost 0 bases to trimming and J lost 5 bases, with 13 bases between them. Looked up from germline, CDR1 is KGHSH and CDR2 is LQKENI. The CDR3 sequence: CASSPPEGAGETQYF. CDR3 DNA sequence: TGTGCCAGCTCACCACCGGAGGGGGCCGGGGAGACCCAGTACTTC.

The V and J genes are TRBV9 and TRBJ1-1; 7 nucleotides match TRBD1. Germline CDR1 is SGDLS and CDR2 is YYNGEE. J lost 1 base, V lost 0 bases, and 3 bases had no gene match. This CDR3 region has 15 residues. The CDR3 coding sequence is TGTGCCAGCAGCGTAGTAGCAGGGGGGAACACTGAAGCTTTCTTT. This encodes CASSVVAGGNTEAFF.

This clone showed up just a few times. This chain links TRBV10-3 with TRBJ2-1; 7 nucleotides line up with TRBD1. The V segment lost 0 bases and the J segment 8 bases; nucleotides outside the gene matches: 10. The CDR3 is made up of 16 amino acids. Germline lookup yields CDR1 ENHRY and CDR2 SYGVKD. The CDR3 DNA sequence: TGTGCCATCAGTGAGTCAGGACAGGCCCTACGGGATGAGCAGTTCTTC. Protein product: CAISESGQALRDEQFF.

This clone showed up just once. The gene calls are TRBV6-1 and TRBJ1-6, with D unresolved. The length of the CDR3 is 13 residues. Trimming left V 3 bases short and J 7 bases short, with 7 bases between. Germline assignment: CDR1 MNHNS and CDR2 SASEGT. The CDR3 coding sequence is TGTGCCAGCAGTGACATCGGGAATTCACCCCTCCACTTT. Amino acids: CASSDIGNSPLHF.